The 27 T cell receptor beta chains below were found in one sample sequenced in a study of cytomegalovirus exposure and HLA in healthy donors. PCR primers comprised 60 Vbeta and 13 Jbeta primers. Assay used: immunoSEQ multiplex PCR; TCRdb lists only in-frame clones, some missing. The table includes 55,000 to 75,000 clones, just under 75% detected once. The sequenced sample was PBMCs. These receptors were collected from a human donor in good health.

The chain carries TRBV30 and TRBJ1-1; a weak D match, TRBD1 (6 bases). V shed 6 bases and J shed 11 bases, with 19 bases lying between them. Germline CDR1 is GTSNPN and CDR2 is SVGIG (reference sequence). This CDR3 is built from 12 residues. CDR3 protein: CACRRGSGDAFF. CDR3 nucleotide sequence: TGTGCCTGTCGAAGGGGGTCAGGGGATGCTTTCTTT.

J is TRBJ1-1 and V is TRBV29-1; D call uncertain. The CDR3 is 13 residues long. Trimming removed 4 bases at V and 1 base at J, with 10 bases between. The germline V gene encodes CDR1 SQVTM and CDR2 ANQGSEA. The CDR3 region has the DNA TGCAGCGTTGGGATGAGAGGGAACACTGAAGCTTTCTTT. Encoded protein: CSVGMRGNTEAFF. The full variable domain, in which reference TRBV29-1 and TRBJ1-1 provide the parts outside the CDR3, is SAVISQKPSRDICQRGTSLTIQCQVDSQVTMMFWYRQQPGQSLTLIATANQGSEATYESGFVIDKFPISRPNLTFSTLTVSNMSPEDSSIYLCSVGMRGNTEAFFGQGTRLTVV.

In its sample, this clone was seen once. The chain uses TRBV19 and TRBJ2-2, with a tentative D call TRBD1 (6 bases). Germline values: CDR1 LNHDA, CDR2 SQIVND (reference sequence). The CDR3 extends over 15 amino acids. V was cut by 2 bases and J by 5 bases, with 12 bases left in between. The CDR3 DNA reads TGTGCCAGTAGTATAAGGCCAGGGGCAACCGGGGAGCTGTTTTTT. This codes for CASSIRPGATGELFF.

The rearrangement links TRBV7-3 to TRBJ2-7, with D tentatively TRBD2 (6 bases). V shed 5 bases and J shed 0 bases, with 11 bases lying between them. The CDR3 runs to 14 residues. Per the germline V gene, CDR1 is SGHTA and CDR2 is FQGTGA. In DNA form, the CDR3 reads TGTGCCAGCAGCCCTGCGGGAAGCTCCTACGAGCAGTACTTC. Translating it yields CASSPAGSSYEQYF. Based on the CDR3 plus reference TRBV7-3 and TRBJ2-7, the full variable domain is GAGVSQTPSNKVTEKGKYVELRCDPISGHTALYWYRQSLGQGPEFLIYFQGTGAADDSGLPNDRFFAVRPEGSVSTLKIQRTERGDSAVYLCASSPAGSSYEQYFGPGTRLTVT.

V usage is TRBV11-2 and J usage is TRBJ1-2; TRBD1 matches 8 bases. V shed 6 bases, J shed 2 bases, and the junction held 8 bases outside the gene matches. The germline V gene has CDR1 SGHAT and CDR2 FQNNGV. This CDR3 region has 15 residues. CDR3 coding DNA: TGTGCCAGCAGACTCGGACAGGGAGTCAACTATGGCTACACCTTC. Translation: CASRLGQGVNYGYTF.

The V and J genes are TRBV2 and TRBJ1-2, with D possibly TRBD1 on 5 matching bases. The CDR3 sequence is 14 residues long. Germline assignment: CDR1 SNHLY and CDR2 FYNNEI. Trimming removed 0 bases at V and 8 bases at J, with 13 bases between. The CDR3 reads CASSEAEGRRGYTF. The CDR3 DNA reads TGTGCCAGCAGTGAAGCGGAGGGGCGTCGAGGCTACACCTTC.

This clone has only a few counts. CDR3 coding DNA: TGTGCCAGCAGTGATTCTGGGGCCCCCCAGCCCCAGCATTTT. The encoded protein is CASSDSGAPQPQHF. V usage is TRBV6-5 and J usage is TRBJ1-5, with D tentatively TRBD1 (5 bases). V was cut by 5 bases and J by 7 bases, with 15 bases left in between. Germline-derived CDR1 and CDR2 are MNHEY and SVGAGI. CDR3 length equals 14 residues.

Remarks on this clone: Other nucleotide sequences from this sample produce the same CDR3. CDR3 sequence reads: CAWSVPLDSKMTGYTF. CDR3 coding DNA: TGTGCCTGGAGTGTACCCTTGGACTCAAAAATGACTGGCTACACCTTC. The chain has TRBV30 and TRBJ1-2; no definite D call. V lost 0 bases, J lost 7 bases, and 21 bases lay in between. The CDR3 has 16 amino acids. CDR1 is GTSNPN and CDR2 is SVGIG in the germline V gene (reference sequence).

J is TRBJ2-1 and V is TRBV7-9; TRBD2 matches at 9 bases. V lost 3 bases to trimming and J lost 0 bases; unmatched junction nucleotides: 0. This CDR3 contains 15 residues. The germline gives CDR1 SEHNR, CDR2 FQNEAQ (reference sequence). The CDR3 coding sequence is TGTGCCAGCAGCTTTAGCGGGAGCTCCTACAATGAGCAGTTCTTC. Translating gives CASSFSGSSYNEQFF.

J is TRBJ2-3 and V is TRBV2; the match to TRBD2 covers 13 bases. With 5 bases clipped from V and 5 bases from J, the junction kept 7 bases outside the gene matches. The germline CDR1 and CDR2 sequences are SNHLY and FYNNEI. This CDR3 region has 16 residues. CDR3 nucleotide sequence: TGTGCCAGCAGTCCGGGACTAGCGGGATTTGTAGATACGCAGTATTTT. Protein: CASSPGLAGFVDTQYF.

This clone appeared once. The gene calls are TRBV5-4 and TRBJ2-7, with D maybe TRBD2 (5 bases). The CDR3 loop spans 14 amino acids. Trimming shortened V by 0 bases and J by 1 base, and 8 bases separated the two germline ends. Germline assignment: CDR1 SGHNT and CDR2 YYREEE (reference sequence). CDR3 amino acids: CASSLGSGSYEQYF. The CDR3 bases are TGTGCCAGCAGCTTGGGTTCGGGATCCTACGAGCAGTACTTC.

This chain uses TRBV28 with TRBJ2-4, with D maybe TRBD1 (6 bases). The CDR3 extends over 14 amino acids. Germline CDR1 reads MDHEN; CDR2 reads SYDVKM. V was shortened by 2 bases and J by 6 bases, with 11 bases between the two germline ends. This chain's CDR3 is CASSLQGSRNIQYF. CDR3 bases: TGTGCCAGCAGTTTACAGGGGTCGAGAAACATTCAGTACTTC.

The chain joins TRBV6-6 to TRBJ1-4; the D gene is possibly TRBD1 (6 bases). With 6 bases removed from V and 4 bases from J, the gap between germline ends came to 9 bases. CDR1 is MNHNY and CDR2 is SVGAGI in the germline V gene (reference sequence). CDR3 size: 13 residues. CDR3 residues: CASRRTVNEKLFF. CDR3 coding DNA: TGTGCCAGCAGGCGGACAGTTAATGAAAAACTGTTTTTT.

The CDR3 sequence is CASIGDPGELFF. In DNA form, the CDR3 reads TGTGCCAGCATAGGGGATCCCGGGGAGCTGTTTTTT. The chain carries TRBV6-5 and TRBJ2-2; D perhaps matches TRBD1 (5 bases). The V end lost 7 bases, the J end lost 6 bases, and 9 bases lay between the germline ends. The CDR3 is made up of 12 amino acids. Germline V gives CDR1 MNHEY, CDR2 SVGAGI.

V usage is TRBV29-1 and J usage is TRBJ2-5, with 7 positions matching TRBD2. This CDR3 is 13 amino acids long. The germline CDR1 and CDR2 sequences are SQVTM and ANQGSEA. V lost 3 bases, J lost 11 bases, and 12 bases stayed unmatched. CDR3 region: CSVETGGEEEQYF. The CDR3 DNA follows: TGCAGCGTTGAGACGGGAGGAGAAGAAGAGCAGTACTTC.

The V and J genes are TRBV30 and TRBJ1-1; TRBD1 might be the D (5 bases). Germline CDR1 is GTSNPN and CDR2 is SVGIG (reference sequence). This CDR3 has 14 amino acids. V was trimmed by 2 bases and J by 1 base, leaving 11 bases between them. CDR3 nucleotides: TGTGCCTGGAGTCTGGCGGGACGGAACACTGAAGCTTTCTTT. It specifies CAWSLAGRNTEAFF.

The rearrangement uses TRBV29-1 and TRBJ2-7; TRBD1 is a possible D gene (5 bases). V was cut by 6 bases and J by 0 bases, with 9 bases left in between. Germline CDR1 SQVTM, CDR2 ANQGSEA. The CDR3 consists of 12 residues. The CDR3 DNA reads TGCAGCGTGAGAGACAGCTCCTACGAGCAGTACTTC. As protein: CSVRDSSYEQYF.

The chain uses TRBV7-8 and TRBJ2-1; possibly TRBD2 for D (6 bases). There are 13 residues in the CDR3. Trimming stripped 5 bases from V and 6 bases from J, with 11 bases between. Germline assignment: CDR1 SGHVS and CDR2 FQNEAQ. The CDR3 here is CASSPGAGNEQFF. The CDR3 DNA reads TGTGCCAGCAGCCCGGGAGCCGGCAATGAGCAGTTCTTC.

The chain uses TRBV5-6 and TRBJ1-3; a weak D match, TRBD1 (5 bases). Germline lookup yields CDR1 SGHDT and CDR2 YYEEEE. This CDR3 has 16 residues. The V end lost 0 bases, the J end lost 0 bases, and 10 bases lay between the germline ends. The CDR3 DNA reads as TGTGCCAGCAGCTTGGCGACAGCCTTCTCTGGAAACACCATATATTTT. This gives the protein CASSLATAFSGNTIYF. The variable domain in full, completed from reference TRBV5-6 and TRBJ1-3, reads DAGVTQSPTHLIKTRGQQVTLRCSPKSGHDTVSWYQQALGQGPQFIFQYYEEEERQRGNFPDRFSGHQFPNYSSELNVNALLLGDSALYLCASSLATAFSGNTIYFGEGSWLTVV.

The chain carries TRBV7-2 and TRBJ2-7; weak D call: TRBD2 (8 bases). The CDR3 has 15 residues. V dropped 5 bases and J dropped 2 bases, with 16 bases sitting between them. CDR1 and CDR2 from the germline V gene are SGHTA and FQGNSA. The CDR3 loop is CASSPGGSGAYEQYF. The CDR3, as DNA: TGTGCCAGCAGCCCAGGGGGTAGCGGGGCCTACGAGCAGTACTTC.

The sample holds a few counts of this clone. The V call is TRBV5-1, the J call TRBJ1-4, with TRBD1 matching over 7 bases. Trimming cost V 4 bases and J 8 bases; bases outside gene matches: 8. CDR3 length: 14 residues. CDR1 and CDR2 from the germline V gene are SGHRS and YFSETQ. CDR3 in amino acids: CASSEGAVWEKLFF. The DNA of the CDR3 is TGCGCCAGCAGCGAGGGGGCTGTATGGGAAAAACTGTTTTTT.

This clone was counted once. The J gene is TRBJ1-4, the V gene TRBV28, with TRBD1 identical over 7 bases. Germline lookup yields CDR1 MDHEN and CDR2 SYDVKM. The CDR3 extends over 17 amino acids. Losses at the gene ends were 6 bases for V and 0 bases for J; bases not matched to a gene: 10. CDR3 nucleotide sequence: TGTGCCAGCAGAAACAGGGGAGATCGAGCAACTAATGAAAAACTGTTTTTT. Encoded protein: CASRNRGDRATNEKLFF.

This chain uses TRBV9 with TRBJ2-5; weak D call: TRBD2 (6 bases). Germline loops: CDR1 SGDLS, CDR2 YYNGEE. The CDR3 covers 15 residues. Trimming took off 4 bases at V and 0 bases at J, with 13 bases between the two ends. In DNA form, the CDR3 reads TGTGCCAGCAGCTCCCTCGCGGGGTACCAAGAGACCCAGTACTTC. Translating it yields CASSSLAGYQETQYF.

This chain links TRBV29-1 with TRBJ1-1; no definite D call. Trimming shortened V by 4 bases and J by 0 bases, and 9 bases separated the two germline ends. CDR1 is SQVTM, CDR2 ANQGSEA, per germline. There are 13 residues in the CDR3. In DNA form, the CDR3 reads TGCAGCGTTGGGAAACAGATGAACACTGAAGCTTTCTTT. It encodes CSVGKQMNTEAFF.

V is TRBV19 and J is TRBJ2-1; TRBD1 is a possible D gene (5 bases). CDR3 length equals 16 residues. The germline gives CDR1 LNHDA, CDR2 SQIVND (reference sequence). Trimming took 3 bases from V and 4 from J, leaving 16 bases between them. Written as DNA, the CDR3 is TGTGCCAGTAGTATCCGCTACAGGACGGAGTACAATGAGCAGTTCTTC. Translation gives CASSIRYRTEYNEQFF. Together with reference TRBV19 and TRBJ2-1, the CDR3 gives the full variable domain: DGGITQSPKYLFRKEGQNVTLSCEQNLNHDAMYWYRQDPGQGLRLIYYSQIVNDFQKGDIAEGYSVSREKKESFPLTVTSAQKNPTAFYLCASSIRYRTEYNEQFFGPGTRLTVL.

The rearrangement uses TRBV28 and TRBJ2-1; 14 nucleotides line up with TRBD2. V shed 2 bases, J shed 7 bases, and the junction held 4 bases outside the gene matches. This CDR3 is built from 16 residues. From germline, CDR1 is MDHEN and CDR2 SYDVKM. This CDR3 reads CASSLPGLAGVNEQFF. CDR3 sequence (DNA): TGTGCCAGCAGTTTACCGGGACTAGCGGGAGTTAATGAGCAGTTCTTC.

This chain connects TRBV19 to TRBJ1-1; 10 bases align to TRBD1. Germline V lookup: CDR1 LNHDA, CDR2 SQIVND (reference sequence). CDR3 length equals 14 residues. The V and J ends lost 6 bases and 1 base, in that order; junction bases with no gene match: 2. The CDR3 protein is CASRTGGSNTEAFF. The CDR3 DNA follows: TGTGCCAGTAGGACAGGGGGCTCGAACACTGAAGCTTTCTTT.